This TCR beta chain was obtained from a study of blood T cell repertoires in COVID-19. Study-level background: Sites across the United States, Italy and Spain contributed samples from acute and convalescent COVID-19. The cDNA or gDNA used as material had been derived from T cells, B-cell-depleted T cells, or PBMCs.

The trim removed 3 bases at V and 6 bases at J, leaving 4 bases unmatched. The CDR3 spans 13 residues. Germline V lookup: CDR1 LGHDT, CDR2 YNNKEL (reference sequence). Per the original data handling: Quantification of nucleated cells was approximated via reference gene primer amplification. Measured with immunoSEQ multiplex PCR; TCRdb has only the in-frame clones, and not every one. The D gene and trimming were derived from the DNA, and the V and J assignments and clone size from that table. The sample consists of approximately 110,000 clones, around 88% of them appearing once. The sample consisted of peripheral blood. This TCR came from a human donor in a cohort sampled during active COVID-19. The chain has TRBV3-1 (or the pseudogene TRBV3-2) and TRBJ1-2, with 7 bases lining up with TRBD1. CDR3 nucleotide sequence: TGTGCCAGCAGCCACGGGACAGATAATGGCTACACCTTC. Amino acids: CASSHGTDNGYTF.